This entry lists 2 T cell receptor beta chains sequenced from one sample in a study of Tregs in tolerant kidney transplant recipients. The repertoire was sequenced with immunoSEQ multiplex PCR; TCRdb's copy has only in-frame clones and lacks some. The sample records about 15,000 clones, roughly nine tenths being singletons. The sequencing input was CD8+ T cells from blood. The receptors come from a human donor in good health.

The chain uses TRBV27 and TRBJ2-1, with D perhaps TRBD2 (6 bases). This CDR3 contains 13 residues. V lost 4 bases and J 7 bases, leaving 11 bases between the germline ends. The V gene's germline CDR1 is MNHEY and CDR2 SMNVEV (reference sequence). DNA of the CDR3: TGTGCCAGCAGTTGGGGACTTTTTAATGAGCAGTTCTTC. Translation: CASSWGLFNEQFF.

This chain uses TRBV6-1 with TRBJ2-1; TRBD1 or TRBD2 may be the D gene (7 bases each). CDR1 and CDR2 from the germline V gene are MNHNS and SASEGT. V was shortened by 7 bases and J by 0 bases, with 13 bases between the two germline ends. The CDR3 contains 15 residues. CDR3 sequence: CASIAGDSSYNEQFF. The CDR3 nucleotides are TGTGCCAGCATCGCGGGGGACAGCTCCTACAATGAGCAGTTCTTC.